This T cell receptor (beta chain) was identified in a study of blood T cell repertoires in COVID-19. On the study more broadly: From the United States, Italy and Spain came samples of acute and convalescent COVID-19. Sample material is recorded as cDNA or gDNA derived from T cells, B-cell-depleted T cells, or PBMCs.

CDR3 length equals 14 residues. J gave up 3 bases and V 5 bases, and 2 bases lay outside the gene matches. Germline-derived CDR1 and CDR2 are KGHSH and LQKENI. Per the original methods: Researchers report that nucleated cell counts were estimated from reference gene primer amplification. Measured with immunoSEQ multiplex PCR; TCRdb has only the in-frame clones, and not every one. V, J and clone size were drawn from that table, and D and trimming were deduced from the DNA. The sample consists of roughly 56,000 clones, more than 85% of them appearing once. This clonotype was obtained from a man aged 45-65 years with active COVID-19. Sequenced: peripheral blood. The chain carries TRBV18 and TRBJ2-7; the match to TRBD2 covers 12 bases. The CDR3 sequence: CASSTTSGSYEQYF. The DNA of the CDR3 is TGTGCCAGCTCAACGACTAGCGGGAGCTACGAGCAGTACTTC.